This section outlines one T cell receptor beta chain sequence together with its context. No cognate antigen has been identified for it. Compared with germline, one end of the junction differs, possibly owing to a read error. The data originate from a study of T cells in narcolepsy (dated 2018 in TCRdb). About the investigation overall: Patients with narcolepsy type 1 or type 2 (NT1, NT2) and healthy control donors were enrolled in the study. Autoreactive T cells targeting hypocretin neuron self-antigens (hypocretin, TRIB2) were sought in narcolepsy patients, and TCR Vbeta sequencing was used to track clonotypes in blood and CSF.

The CDR1 and CDR2 encoded by the germline V gene are LGHNA and YSLEER. Spanning cysteine to phenylalanine, the CDR3 consists of 17 amino acids. Kept here is only the CDR3 DNA, which spans 51 bases and is read in frame from base 1. For TCR Vbeta sequencing, memory CD4+ T cells were sorted ex vivo from the peripheral blood of narcolepsy patients and healthy controls. Here is what the overall study found, with its caveats: Plots comparing CSF and blood CD4+ T cell clonotypes from the same patient highlighted HCRT-specific and TRIB2-specific autoreactive clonotypes. Patients and controls had similar numbers of sequenced blood memory CD4+ clonotypes, with averages of approximately 40,000 in patients and some 35,000 in controls. Autoreactive clonotypes were reported to be detected serially in the blood of the same patients and of different patients, but not in the blood of healthy controls. No sequences matching autoreactive T cell clones were present in some of the blood memory CD4+ repertoires from patients and controls.

Library generation was performed with the immunoSEQ multiplex PCR assay. Here the immuneACCESS table is served through TCRdb, limited to in-frame sequences with V and J called. Missing clones are a known gap in these copies; in checked studies unresolved V genes cover under half, and the rest lacks a known reason. The sample includes over 25,000 clones, with around four fifths observed a single time. The ten largest clones represent less than 1% of the sample. Sequenced input: CD45RA- memory CD4+ T cells from PBMCs. The sample's cell subset or site label, in plain terms: memory T cells sorted ex vivo from peripheral blood. The TCR comes from a human donor with narcolepsy. The V and J genes are TRBV4-3 and TRBJ2-3; TRBD2 matches 10 bases in the middle. The DNA is as follows: TGCGCCAGCAGCAAAGAAAAAACTAGCGGGGGCACAGATACGCAGTATTTT. Its protein product is CASSKEKTSGGTDTQYF.